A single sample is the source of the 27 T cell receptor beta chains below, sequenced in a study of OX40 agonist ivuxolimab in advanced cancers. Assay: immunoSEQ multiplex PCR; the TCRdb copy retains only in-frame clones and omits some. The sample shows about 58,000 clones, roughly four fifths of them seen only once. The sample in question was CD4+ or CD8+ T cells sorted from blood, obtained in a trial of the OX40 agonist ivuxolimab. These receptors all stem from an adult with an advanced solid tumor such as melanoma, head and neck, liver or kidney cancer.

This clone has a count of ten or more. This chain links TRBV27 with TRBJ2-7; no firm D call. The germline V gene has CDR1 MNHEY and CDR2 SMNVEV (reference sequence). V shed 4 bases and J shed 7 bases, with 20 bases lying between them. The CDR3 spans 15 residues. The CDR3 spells CASSSAGPLLGEQYF. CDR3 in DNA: TGTGCCAGCAGTTCGGCAGGCCCCCTCTTAGGGGAGCAGTACTTC.

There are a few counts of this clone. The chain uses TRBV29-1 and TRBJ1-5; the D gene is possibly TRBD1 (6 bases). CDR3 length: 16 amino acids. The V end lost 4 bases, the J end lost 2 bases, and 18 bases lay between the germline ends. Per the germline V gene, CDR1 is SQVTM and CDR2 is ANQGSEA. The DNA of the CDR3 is TGCAGCGTTGCCGCGGTGGTGGGGGCGGGCAATCAGCCCCAGCATTTT. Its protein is CSVAAVVGAGNQPQHF.

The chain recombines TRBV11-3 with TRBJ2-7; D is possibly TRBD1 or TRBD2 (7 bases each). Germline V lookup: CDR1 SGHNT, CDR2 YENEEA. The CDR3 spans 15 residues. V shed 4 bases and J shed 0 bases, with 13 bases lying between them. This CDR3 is CASSSGGLSSYEQYF. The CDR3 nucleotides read TGTGCCAGCAGCTCAGGGGGACTAAGCTCCTACGAGCAGTACTTC.

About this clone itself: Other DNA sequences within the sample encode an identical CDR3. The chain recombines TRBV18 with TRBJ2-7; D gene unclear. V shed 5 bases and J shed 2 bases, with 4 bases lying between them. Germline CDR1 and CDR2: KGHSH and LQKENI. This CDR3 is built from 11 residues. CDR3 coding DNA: TGTGCCAGCTCATCAACCTACGAGCAGTACTTC. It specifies CASSSTYEQYF.

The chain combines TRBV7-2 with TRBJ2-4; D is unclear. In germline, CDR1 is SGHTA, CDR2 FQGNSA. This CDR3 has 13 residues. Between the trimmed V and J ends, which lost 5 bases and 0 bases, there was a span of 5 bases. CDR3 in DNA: TGTGCCAGCAGCGGTCTAGCCAAAAACATTCAGTACTTC. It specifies CASSGLAKNIQYF.

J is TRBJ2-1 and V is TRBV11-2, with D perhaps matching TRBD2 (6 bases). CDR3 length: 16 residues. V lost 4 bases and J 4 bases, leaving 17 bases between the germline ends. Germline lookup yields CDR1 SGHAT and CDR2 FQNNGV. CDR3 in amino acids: CASSSHAGTQYNEQFF. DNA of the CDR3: TGTGCCAGCAGCTCCCACGCCGGGACTCAGTACAATGAGCAGTTCTTC.

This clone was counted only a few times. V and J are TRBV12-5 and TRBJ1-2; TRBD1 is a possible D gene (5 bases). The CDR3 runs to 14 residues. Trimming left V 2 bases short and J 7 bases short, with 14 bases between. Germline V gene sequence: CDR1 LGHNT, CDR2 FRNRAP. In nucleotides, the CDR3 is TGTGCTAGTGGTTTGTCACCGGGGACTGGTGGCTACACCTTC. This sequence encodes CASGLSPGTGGYTF.

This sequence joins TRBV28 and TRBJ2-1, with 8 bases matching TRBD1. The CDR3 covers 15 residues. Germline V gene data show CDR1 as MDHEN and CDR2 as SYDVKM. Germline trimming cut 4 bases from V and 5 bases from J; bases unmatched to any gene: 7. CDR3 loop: CASSSSGTGNNEQFF. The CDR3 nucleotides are TGTGCCAGCAGTTCTTCCGGGACAGGCAACAATGAGCAGTTCTTC.

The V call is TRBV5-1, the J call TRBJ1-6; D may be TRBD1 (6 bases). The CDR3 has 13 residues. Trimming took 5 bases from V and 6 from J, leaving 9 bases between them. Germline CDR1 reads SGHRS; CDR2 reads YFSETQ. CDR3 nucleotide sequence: TGCGCCAGCAGAAACAGGGCTAATTCACCCCTCCACTTT. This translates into CASRNRANSPLHF.

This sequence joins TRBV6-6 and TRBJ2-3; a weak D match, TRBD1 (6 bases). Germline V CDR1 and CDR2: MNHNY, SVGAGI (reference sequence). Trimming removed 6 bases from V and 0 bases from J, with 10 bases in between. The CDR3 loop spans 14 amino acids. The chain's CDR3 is CASRDGQSTDTQYF. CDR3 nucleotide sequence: TGTGCCAGCAGAGACGGACAGAGCACAGATACGCAGTATTTT.

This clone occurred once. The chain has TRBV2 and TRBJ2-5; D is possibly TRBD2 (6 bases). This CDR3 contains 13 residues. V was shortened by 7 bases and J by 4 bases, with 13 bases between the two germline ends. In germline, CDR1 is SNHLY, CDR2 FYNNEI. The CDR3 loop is CASIQAGLETQYF. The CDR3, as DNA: TGTGCCAGCATCCAGGCGGGGTTAGAGACCCAGTACTTC.

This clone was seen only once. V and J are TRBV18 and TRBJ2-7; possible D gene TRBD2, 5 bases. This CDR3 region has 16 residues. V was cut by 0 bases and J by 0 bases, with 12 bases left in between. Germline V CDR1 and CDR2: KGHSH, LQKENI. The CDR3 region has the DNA TGTGCCAGCTCACCACCGGTTGGAGGAATCTCCTACGAGCAGTACTTC. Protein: CASSPPVGGISYEQYF.

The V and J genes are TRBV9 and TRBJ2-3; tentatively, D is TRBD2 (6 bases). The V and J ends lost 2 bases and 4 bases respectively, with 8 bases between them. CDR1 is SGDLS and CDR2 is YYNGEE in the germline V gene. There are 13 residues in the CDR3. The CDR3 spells CASSVGGPDTQYF. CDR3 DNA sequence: TGTGCCAGCAGCGTCGGGGGACCAGATACGCAGTATTTT.

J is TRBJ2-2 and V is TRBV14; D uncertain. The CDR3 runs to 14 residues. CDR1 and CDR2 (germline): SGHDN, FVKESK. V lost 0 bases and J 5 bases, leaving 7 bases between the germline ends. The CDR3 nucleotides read TGTGCCAGCAGCCAAGAAGCCCAGACCGGGGAGCTGTTTTTT. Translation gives CASSQEAQTGELFF.

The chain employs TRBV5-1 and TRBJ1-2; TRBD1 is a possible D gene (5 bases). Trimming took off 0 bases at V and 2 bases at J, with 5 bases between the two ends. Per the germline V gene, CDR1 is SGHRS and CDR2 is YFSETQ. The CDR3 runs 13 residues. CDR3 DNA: TGCGCCAGCAGCTTGGGGGGGAACTATGGCTACACCTTC. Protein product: CASSLGGNYGYTF.

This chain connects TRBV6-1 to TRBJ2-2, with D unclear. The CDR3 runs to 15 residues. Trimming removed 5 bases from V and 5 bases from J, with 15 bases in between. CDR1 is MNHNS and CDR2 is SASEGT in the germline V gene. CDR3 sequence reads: CASSPFGLGTGELFF. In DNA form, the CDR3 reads TGTGCCAGCAGTCCCTTCGGGCTGGGAACCGGGGAGCTGTTTTTT.

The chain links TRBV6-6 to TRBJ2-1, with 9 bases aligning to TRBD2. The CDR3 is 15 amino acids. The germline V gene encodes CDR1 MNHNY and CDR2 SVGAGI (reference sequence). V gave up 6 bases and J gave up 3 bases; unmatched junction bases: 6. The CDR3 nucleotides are TGTGCCAGCAGGTCGGGACTAGCCATCTACAATGAGCAGTTCTTC. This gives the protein CASRSGLAIYNEQFF.

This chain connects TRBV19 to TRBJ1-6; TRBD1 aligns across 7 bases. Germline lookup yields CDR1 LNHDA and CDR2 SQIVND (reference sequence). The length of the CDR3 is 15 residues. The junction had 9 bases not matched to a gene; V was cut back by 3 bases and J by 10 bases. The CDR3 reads CASSILTGQRSPLHF. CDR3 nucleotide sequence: TGTGCCAGTAGTATCCTGACAGGGCAGAGATCACCCCTCCACTTT.

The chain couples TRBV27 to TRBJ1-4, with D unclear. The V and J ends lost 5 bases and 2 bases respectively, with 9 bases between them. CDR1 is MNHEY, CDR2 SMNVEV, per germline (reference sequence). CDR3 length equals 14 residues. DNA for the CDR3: TGTGCCAGCAGTCCTACATGGACTAATGAAAAACTGTTTTTT. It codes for CASSPTWTNEKLFF.

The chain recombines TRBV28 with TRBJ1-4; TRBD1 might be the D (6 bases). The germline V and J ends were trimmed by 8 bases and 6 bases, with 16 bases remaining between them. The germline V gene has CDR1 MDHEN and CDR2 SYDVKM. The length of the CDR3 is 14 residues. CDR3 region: CASLIQGPHEKLFF. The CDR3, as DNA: TGTGCCAGCCTAATACAGGGCCCACATGAAAAACTGTTTTTT.

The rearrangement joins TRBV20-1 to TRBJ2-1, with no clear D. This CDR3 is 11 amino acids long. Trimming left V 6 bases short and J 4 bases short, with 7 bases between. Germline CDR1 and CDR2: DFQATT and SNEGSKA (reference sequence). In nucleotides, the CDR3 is TGCAGTGCCCCTAGATACAATGAGCAGTTCTTC. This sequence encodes CSAPRYNEQFF.

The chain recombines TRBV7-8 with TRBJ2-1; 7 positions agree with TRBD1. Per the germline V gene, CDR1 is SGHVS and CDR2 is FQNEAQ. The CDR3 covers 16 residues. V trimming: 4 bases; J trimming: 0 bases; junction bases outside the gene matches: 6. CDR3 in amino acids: CASSYRQGVSYNEQFF. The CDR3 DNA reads TGTGCCAGCAGCTACCGACAGGGCGTCTCCTACAATGAGCAGTTCTTC.

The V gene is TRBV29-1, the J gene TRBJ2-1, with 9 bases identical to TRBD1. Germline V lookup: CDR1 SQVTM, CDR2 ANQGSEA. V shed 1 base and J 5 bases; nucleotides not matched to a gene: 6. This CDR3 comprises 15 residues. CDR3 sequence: CSVEVAQGADNEQFF. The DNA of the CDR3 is TGCAGCGTTGAAGTTGCACAGGGGGCGGACAATGAGCAGTTCTTC.

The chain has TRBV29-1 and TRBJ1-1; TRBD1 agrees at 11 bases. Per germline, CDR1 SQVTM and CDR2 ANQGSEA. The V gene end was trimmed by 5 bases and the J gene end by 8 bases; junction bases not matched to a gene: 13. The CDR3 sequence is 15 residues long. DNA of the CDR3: TGCAGCGTTATGCGGGACAGGGGGTCCCCGCTCGAAGCTTTCTTT. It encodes CSVMRDRGSPLEAFF.

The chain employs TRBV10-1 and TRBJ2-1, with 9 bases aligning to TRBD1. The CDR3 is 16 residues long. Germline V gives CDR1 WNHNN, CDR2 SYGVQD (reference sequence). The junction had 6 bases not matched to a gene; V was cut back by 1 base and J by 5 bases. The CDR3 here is CASSELIGQGNNEQFF. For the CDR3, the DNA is TGCGCCAGCAGTGAGTTGATAGGACAGGGGAACAATGAGCAGTTCTTC.

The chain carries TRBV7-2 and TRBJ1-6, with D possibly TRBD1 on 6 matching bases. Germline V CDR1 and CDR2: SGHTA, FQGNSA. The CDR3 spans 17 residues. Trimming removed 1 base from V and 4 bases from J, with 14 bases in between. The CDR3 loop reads CASSLVSGALYNSPLHF. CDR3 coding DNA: TGTGCCAGCAGCTTAGTATCGGGGGCATTGTATAATTCACCCCTCCACTTT.

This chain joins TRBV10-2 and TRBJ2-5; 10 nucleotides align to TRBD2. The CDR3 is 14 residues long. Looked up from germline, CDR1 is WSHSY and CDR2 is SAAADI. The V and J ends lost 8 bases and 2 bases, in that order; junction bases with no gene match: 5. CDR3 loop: CASRSGGLQETQYF. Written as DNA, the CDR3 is TGCGCCAGCCGTAGCGGGGGGCTGCAAGAGACCCAGTACTTC.